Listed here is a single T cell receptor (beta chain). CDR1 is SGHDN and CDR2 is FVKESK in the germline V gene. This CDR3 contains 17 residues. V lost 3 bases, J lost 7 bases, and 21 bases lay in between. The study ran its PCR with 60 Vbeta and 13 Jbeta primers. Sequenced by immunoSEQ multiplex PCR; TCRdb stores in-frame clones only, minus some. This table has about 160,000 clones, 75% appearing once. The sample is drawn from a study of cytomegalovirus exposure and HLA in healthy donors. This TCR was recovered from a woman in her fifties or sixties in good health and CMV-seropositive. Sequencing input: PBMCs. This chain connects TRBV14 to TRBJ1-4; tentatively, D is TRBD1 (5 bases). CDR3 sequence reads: CASSHWRGSPDGEKLFF. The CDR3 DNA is TGTGCCAGCAGCCATTGGCGGGGGTCCCCGGACGGTGAAAAACTGTTTTTT. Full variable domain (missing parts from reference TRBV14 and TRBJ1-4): EAGVTQFPSHSVIEKGQTVTLRCDPISGHDNLYWYRRVMGKEIKFLLHFVKESKQDESGMPNNRFLAERTGGTYSTLKVQPAELEDSGVYFCASSHWRGSPDGEKLFFGSGTQLSVL.